These 4 T cell receptor beta chains were sequenced from one sample in a study of blood T cell repertoires in COVID-19. TCRdb keeps only in-frame clones here, not all; method: immunoSEQ multiplex PCR. The sample yields roughly 250,000 clones, approximately 86% seen once. The sample was peripheral blood. Source of these receptors: a middle-aged man who had recovered from COVID-19.

The chain uses TRBV7-2 and TRBJ2-1, with a tentative D call TRBD2 (5 bases). In germline, CDR1 is SGHTA, CDR2 FQGNSA. V was trimmed by 6 bases and J by 5 bases, leaving 14 bases between them. This CDR3 is built from 14 residues. The chain's CDR3 is CASSRIGADNEQFF. In DNA, the CDR3 is TGTGCCAGCAGTCGAATTGGAGCGGACAATGAGCAGTTCTTC.

The chain couples TRBV12-3 or TRBV12-4 to TRBJ1-2; D perhaps matches TRBD1 (5 bases). The V end was cut by 1 base, the J end by 8 bases, with 11 bases between. The CDR3 spans 13 residues. DNA for the CDR3: TGTGCCAGCAGTTTAGTAGGGGTACCGGGCTACACCTTC. It encodes CASSLVGVPGYTF.

V usage is TRBV6-5 and J usage is TRBJ1-2, with D possibly TRBD1 on 5 matching bases. V was trimmed by 1 base and J by 7 bases, leaving 13 bases between them. CDR1 is MNHEY and CDR2 is SVGAGI in the germline V gene. This CDR3 is built from 14 residues. The CDR3 coding sequence is TGTGCCAGCAGTTACTATAGGGGCAAGAGTGGCTACACCTTC. Amino acids: CASSYYRGKSGYTF.

This chain connects TRBV19 to TRBJ1-2; D not certain. Deletions cut 10 bases from V and 3 bases from J, with 12 bases between. The CDR3 extends over 12 amino acids. The germline gives CDR1 LNHDA, CDR2 SQIVND (reference sequence). The CDR3 nucleotides are TGTGCCACTACAGCTCTCCACTATGGCTACACCTTC. It encodes CATTALHYGYTF.